This T cell receptor (beta chain) was recovered during a study of T cells in Graves' hyperthyroidism and ophthalmopathy. TCR beta CDR3 sequences were amplified from RNA transcripts. HTBI primers were employed in a first-round RT-PCR of the TCR CDR3. In TCRdb, the multiplex PCR reads were re-called with MiXCR into one record per CDR3 protein. The sample carries hundreds of thousands of distinct CDR3 sequences, approximately 23% recorded once. The CDR3 runs to 13 residues. CDR1 and CDR2 (germline): MNHNS, SASEGT. With 6 bases clipped from V and 7 bases from J, the junction kept 4 bases outside the gene matches.

Sequenced: blood. The receptor was derived from a woman aged 40 to 50 with Graves' ophthalmopathy. V gene TRBV6-1 combines with J gene TRBJ2-2, with 8 bases lining up with TRBD1. The CDR3 sequence is CASSGQGIGELFF. The CDR3 DNA sequence: TGTGCCAGCAGCGGACAGGGTATCGGGGAGCTGTTTTTT.